This record covers a single T cell receptor (beta chain). The CDR3 length is 14 residues. V shed 4 bases, J shed 7 bases, and the junction held 3 bases outside the gene matches. Germline V gene data show CDR1 as MNHEY and CDR2 as SVGAGI. The method was immunoSEQ multiplex PCR; TCRdb's version includes in-frame clones alone and lacks a portion of them. The sample consists of tens of thousands of clones, roughly nine tenths of them appearing once. The sample originates from a study of technical replicates of blood from a handful of donors. Source material: PBMCs. The source is a human donor in good health. Some clones in this sample may be carry-over from other donors' samples. This chain connects TRBV6-5 to TRBJ1-6; 8 bases line up with TRBD1. CDR3 bases: TGTGCCAGCAGTTCGGACAGGGTAAATTCACCCCTCCACTTT. Translating gives CASSSDRVNSPLHF.